This entry features one T cell receptor beta chain sequence. What it binds is not known. Here immunoSEQ multiplex PCR was the method, and the copy in TCRdb shows in-frame clones only, minus some. The sample holds around 49,000 clones, roughly 89% seen once. These data are taken from a study of OX40 agonist ivuxolimab in advanced cancers. Study-level points and caveats: On average, CD8+ T cells had more expanded clones than CD4+.

V lost 4 bases to trimming and J lost 1 base, with 11 bases between them. The CDR3 contains 15 residues. Germline lookup yields CDR1 SGDLS and CDR2 YYNGEE. With autoimmune disease history or systemic immunosuppression, patients were excluded. The origin of this receptor is an adult with an advanced solid tumor such as melanoma, head and neck, liver or kidney cancer. The chain joins TRBV9 to TRBJ2-2; weak D call: TRBD2 (5 bases). The specimen was CD4+ or CD8+ T cells sorted from blood, collected in a trial of the OX40 agonist ivuxolimab. The CDR3 spells CASSPREQNTGELFF. The DNA of the CDR3 is TGTGCCAGCAGCCCCCGGGAACAGAACACCGGGGAGCTGTTTTTT.